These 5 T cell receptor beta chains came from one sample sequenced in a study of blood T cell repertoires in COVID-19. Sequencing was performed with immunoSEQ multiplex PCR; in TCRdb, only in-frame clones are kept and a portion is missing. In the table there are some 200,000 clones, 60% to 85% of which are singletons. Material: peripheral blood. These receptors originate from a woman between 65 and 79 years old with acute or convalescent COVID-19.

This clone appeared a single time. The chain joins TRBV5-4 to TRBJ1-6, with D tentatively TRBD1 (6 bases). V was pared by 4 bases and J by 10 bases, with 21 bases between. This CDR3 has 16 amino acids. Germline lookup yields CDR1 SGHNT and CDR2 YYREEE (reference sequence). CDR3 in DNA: TGTGCCAGCAGCCTAGGTAGCGGGGGCGAGGGCTCACCCCTCCACTTT. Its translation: CASSLGSGGEGSPLHF.

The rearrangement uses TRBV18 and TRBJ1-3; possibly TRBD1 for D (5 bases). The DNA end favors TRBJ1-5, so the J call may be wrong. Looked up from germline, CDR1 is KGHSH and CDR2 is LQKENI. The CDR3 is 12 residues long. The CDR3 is CASSPPDRKQHF. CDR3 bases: TGTGCCAGCTCACCACCTGACAGAAAACAGCATTTT.

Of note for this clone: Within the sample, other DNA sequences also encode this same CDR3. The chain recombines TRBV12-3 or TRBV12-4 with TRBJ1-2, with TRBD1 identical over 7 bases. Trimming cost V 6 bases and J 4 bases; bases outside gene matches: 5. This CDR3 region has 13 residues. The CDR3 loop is CASSSGQIYGYTF. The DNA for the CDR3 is TGTGCCAGCAGCTCGGGACAGATCTATGGCTACACCTTC.

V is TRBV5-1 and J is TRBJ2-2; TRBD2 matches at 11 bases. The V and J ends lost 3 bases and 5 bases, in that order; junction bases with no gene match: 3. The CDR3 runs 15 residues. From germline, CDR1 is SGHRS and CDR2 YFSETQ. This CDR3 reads CASSSGTSGTGELFF. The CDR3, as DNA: TGCGCCAGCAGCTCGGGGACTAGCGGAACCGGGGAGCTGTTTTTT.

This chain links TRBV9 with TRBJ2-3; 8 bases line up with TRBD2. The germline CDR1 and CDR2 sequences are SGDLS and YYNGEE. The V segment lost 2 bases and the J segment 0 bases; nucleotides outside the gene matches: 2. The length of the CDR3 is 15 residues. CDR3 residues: CASSVGLASTDTQYF. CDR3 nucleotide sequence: TGTGCCAGCAGCGTTGGACTAGCCAGCACAGATACGCAGTATTTT.